Listed below are T cell receptor beta chains from one sample, sequenced in a study of human T cells and chemical hapten exposure. Using its own MiXCR run on the RACE reads, TCRdb lists one record per CDR3 protein. The table lists roughly 100,000 distinct CDR3 sequences, about 34% of them singletons. Sequenced material: whole blood, taken in connection with sensitization to the hapten diphenylcyclopropenone (DPC). These receptors all stem from a man in his forties with alopecia areata. Some clones in this sample may be carry-over from other donors' samples. The CDR3 runs from the conserved cysteine through the conserved F or W. A D gene is named only where the DNA matches it firmly. Expanded clones are given a class, and other clones once, few, many or no size at all.

d_gene,j_gene,abundance,v_gene,CDR3aa,CDR3nt
TRBD2,TRBJ2-1,few,TRBV5-5,CASSLQPGLAAHEQFF,TGTGCCAGCAGCCTCCAGCCGGGACTAGCGGCGCATGAGCAGTTCTTC
TRBD1,TRBJ1-1,-,TRBV5-1,CASSSGTVEAFF,TGCGCCAGCAGCTCTGGGACAGTTGAAGCTTTCTTT
-,TRBJ2-2,-,TRBV12-3/TRBV12-4,CASSLRWETNTGELFF,TGTGCCAGCAGTTTACGCTGGGAGACTAACACCGGGGAGCTGTTTTTT
-,TRBJ1-6,-,TRBV7-2,CASSPGQGSHSPLHF,TGTGCCAGCAGCCCGGGGCAGGGTAGTCATTCACCCCTCCACTTT
TRBD2,TRBJ2-3,once,TRBV12-3/TRBV12-4,CASSLQLAGRDTQYF,TGTGCCAGCAGTTTACAGCTAGCGGGGAGGGATACGCAGTATTTT
-,TRBJ1-5,-,TRBV12-3/TRBV12-4,CASRAGSGQPQHF,TGTGCCAGCAGAGCAGGGTCAGGACAGCCCCAGCATTTT
TRBD1,TRBJ1-4,-,TRBV15,CATRNGRGLVNEKLFF,TGTGCCACCAGGAACGGCAGGGGGCTTGTGAATGAAAAACTGTTTTTT
-,TRBJ2-1,few,TRBV3-1,CASSQGNEQFF,TGTGCCAGCAGCCAGGGTAATGAGCAGTTCTTC
TRBD2,TRBJ2-7,once,TRBV9,CASSRLAGTYEQYF,TGTGCCAGCAGCCGACTAGCGGGAACTTACGAGCAGTACTTC
-,TRBJ1-3,-,TRBV6-5,CASTRSSGNTIYF,TGTGCCAGCACCAGGAGCTCTGGAAACACCATATATTTT
-,TRBJ1-1,-,TRBV5-6,CASSSVLGGYTEAFF,TGTGCCAGCAGCTCCGTCCTGGGGGGGTACACTGAAGCTTTCTTT
TRBD1,TRBJ2-1,-,TRBV4-1,CASSHPGQGYNEQFF,TGCGCCAGCAGCCACCCGGGACAGGGTTACAATGAGCAGTTCTTC
-,TRBJ2-6,many,TRBV6-5,CASSYEVPGSGANVLTF,TGTGCCAGCAGTTACGAGGTTCCCGGCTCTGGGGCCAACGTCCTGACTTTC
TRBD1,TRBJ2-1,few,TRBV12-3/TRBV12-4,CASNLGTDYNEQFF,TGTGCCAGCAACCTTGGGACAGATTACAATGAGCAGTTCTTC
-,TRBJ2-2,few,TRBV12-3/TRBV12-4,CASSLGQNTGELFF,TGTGCCAGCAGTTTGGGCCAGAACACCGGGGAGCTGTTTTTT
-,TRBJ1-1,-,TRBV6-4,CASSEKPNRAEAFF,TGTGCCAGCAGTGAAAAGCCGAATCGGGCTGAAGCTTTCTTT
TRBD1,TRBJ2-4,few,TRBV19,CASSFGQGGNIQYF,TGTGCCAGTAGTTTCGGACAGGGCGGGAACATTCAGTACTTC
-,TRBJ2-3,-,TRBV24-1,CATSDSEPDTQYF,TGTGCCACCAGTGATTCCGAGCCAGATACGCAGTATTTT
-,TRBJ1-5,few,TRBV5-1,CASSQGSNQPQHF,TGCGCCAGCAGTCAAGGTAGCAATCAGCCCCAGCATTTT
TRBD1,TRBJ1-2,few,TRBV5-6,CASSLVVPPSQGESYGYTF,TGTGCCAGCAGCTTGGTAGTCCCCCCTAGTCAGGGGGAGAGCTATGGCTACACCTTC
TRBD2,TRBJ2-1,-,TRBV7-7,CASSARTSGRASNEQFF,TGTGCTAGCAGCGCCAGAACTAGCGGGAGGGCCTCAAATGAGCAGTTCTTC
-,TRBJ1-3,-,TRBV10-3,CAIEGSGNTIYF,TGTGCCATAGAGGGCTCTGGAAACACCATATATTTT
TRBD2,TRBJ2-1,-,TRBV30,CAWSRGLAIDEQFF,TGTGCCTGGAGTCGGGGACTAGCTATCGATGAGCAGTTCTTC
TRBD1,TRBJ1-5,few,TRBV12-3/TRBV12-4,CASSGDRDNQPQHF,TGTGCCAGCAGTGGGGACAGGGATAATCAGCCCCAGCATTTT
-,TRBJ1-1,-,TRBV6-4,CASSDTNRVTEAFF,TGTGCCAGCAGTGACACGAACAGGGTCACTGAAGCTTTCTTT
-,TRBJ1-5,few,TRBV6-2/TRBV6-3,CASSPNGQFNQPQHF,TGTGCCAGCAGTCCAAACGGACAGTTCAATCAGCCCCAGCATTTT
-,TRBJ2-7,few,TRBV7-9,CASSSSLYEQYF,TGTGCCAGCAGCTCCTCCCTGTACGAGCAGTACTTC
TRBD2,TRBJ2-7,few,TRBV18,CASSPRGSSGRDTSYEQYF,TGTGCCAGCTCACCCCGCGGATCTAGCGGGAGGGACACTTCCTACGAGCAGTACTTC
-,TRBJ2-3,once,TRBV7-3,CASSLSGLSTDTQYF,TGTGCCAGCAGCCTCTCAGGATTAAGCACAGATACGCAGTATTTT
-,TRBJ1-2,-,TRBV5-1,CASSLAPLGHKILNYGYTF,TGCGCCAGCAGCTTGGCCCCCCTCGGACACAAAATCCTCAACTATGGCTACACCTTC
TRBD1,TRBJ1-4,few,TRBV15,CATSRDLAGGLLELFF,TGTGCCACCAGCAGAGATTTGGCAGGGGGGCTCTTGGAACTGTTTTTT
TRBD1,TRBJ2-4,-,TRBV12-3/TRBV12-4,CASSGWVGGGNIQYF,TGTGCCAGCAGTGGATGGGTAGGGGGCGGAAACATTCAGTACTTC
-,TRBJ2-3,-,TRBV6-2/TRBV6-3,CASSRGTRGPDTQYF,TGTGCCAGCAGTCGTGGGACTCGTGGCCCAGATACGCAGTATTTT
-,TRBJ1-1,few,TRBV2,CASSERSMNTEAFF,TGTGCCAGCAGTGAAAGGAGCATGAACACTGAAGCTTTCTTT
-,TRBJ1-1,few,TRBV20-1,CSASPDSYEAFF,TGCAGTGCTAGCCCGGACAGTTATGAAGCTTTCTTT
TRBD2,TRBJ2-2,few,TRBV9,CASSVAAGGRPGELFF,TGTGCCAGCAGCGTAGCAGCGGGAGGACGTCCCGGGGAGCTGTTTTTT
-,TRBJ1-5,-,TRBV12-3/TRBV12-4,CASSSPVSNQPQHF,TGTGCCAGCAGCTCCCCGGTGAGCAATCAGCCCCAGCATTTT
-,TRBJ2-5,-,TRBV7-6,CASSCGETQYF,TGTGCCAGCAGCTGTGGAGAGACCCAGTACTTC
-,TRBJ2-1,few,TRBV20-1,CSAREAPAKNEQFF,TGCAGTGCTAGAGAGGCCCCCGCTAAGAATGAGCAGTTCTTC
-,TRBJ2-5,-,TRBV6-5,CASRKGCGLLGIQETQYF,TGTGCCAGCAGAAAAGGTTGCGGGTTACTGGGAATTCAAGAGACCCAGTACTTC
-,TRBJ2-2,-,TRBV7-9,CASSLGGPNTGELFF,TGTGCCAGCAGCCTAGGTGGACCGAACACCGGGGAGCTGTTTTTT
-,TRBJ2-3,few,TRBV6-5,CASSHGGTDTQYF,TGTGCCAGCAGCCACGGTGGCACAGATACGCAGTATTTT
TRBD2,TRBJ2-7,-,TRBV10-3,CAISDWTSGPTYEQYF,TGTGCCATCAGTGACTGGACTAGCGGGCCCACCTACGAGCAGTACTTC
-,TRBJ2-7,-,TRBV27,CASSPDQGGEQYF,TGTGCCAGCAGTCCGGACCAGGGAGGCGAGCAGTACTTC
-,TRBJ2-5,-,TRBV6-6,CATTKRDETQYF,TGTGCCACCACAAAACGGGACGAGACCCAGTACTTC
-,TRBJ2-6,few,TRBV10-3,CAILAGANVLTF,TGTGCCATCTTAGCTGGGGCCAACGTCCTGACTTTC